These T cell receptor beta chains were read from a single sample in a study of cytomegalovirus exposure and HLA in healthy donors. Method: immunoSEQ multiplex PCR; TCRdb's copy keeps in-frame clones and lacks some. Here the sample spans over 110,000 clones, just under 85% being singletons. Sequencing was performed on PBMCs. The receptors derive from a woman aged 55-70 years in good health and CMV-seropositive. The CDR3 runs from the conserved cysteine through the conserved F or W. Each record gives: CDR3 length, V gene, D gene, CDR3 protein. D genes are given only for firm matches.

15,TRBV28,TRBD2,CASEVGGGPQDTQYF
19,TRBV19,TRBD1,CASSTPGQGAPAGNQPQHF
15,TRBV7-2,TRBD2,CASSAPGLAVYEQYF
14,TRBV15,.,CATSRGGTSGEQYF
13,TRBV28,.,CASSLEFKETQYF
14,TRBV7-3,.,CASSLGLSTDTQYF
13,TRBV28,TRBD1,CASRWPGGLGYTF
16,TRBV6-5,TRBD1,CASSSPGGQGAGGYTF
14,TRBV6-6,.,CASSYSRDGNTIYF
14,TRBV19,.,CASSIRVGNQPQHF
15,TRBV6-5,TRBD1,CASSYDGQASYEQYF
13,TRBV30,.,CAWKGEGQETQYF
15,TRBV6-6,TRBD1,CASSRTGTTNEKLFF
15,TRBV2,TRBD2,CASSVSSGSLYEQYF
10,TRBV30,.,CACGTYEQYF
13,TRBV27,TRBD1,CASTGQGARGYTF
14,TRBV5-1,TRBD1,CASSPLGQGGEQYF
15,TRBV19,TRBD1,CASRPKTGVNQPQHF
14,TRBV13,.,CASSFRQGTIEQYF
15,TRBV7-9,.,CASTIAAGTNYGYTF
14,TRBV29-1,TRBD2,CSVESGSGSGELFF
14,TRBV27,.,CASSLVVGNQPQHF
15,TRBV19,.,CASSMAASGTDTQYF
15,TRBV2,TRBD1,CASRRGTGKVYGYTF
14,TRBV25-1,.,CASEPSAAYNEQFF
14,TRBV5-1,TRBD1,CASSLGQGRNEQFF
16,TRBV19,TRBD2,CASSVIAGGPADTQYF
14,TRBV5-1,.,CASSLTVGTDTQYF
13,TRBV27,.,CASSPGSLYEQYF
14,TRBV19,.,CASSASRGVETQYF
13,TRBV30,.,CAWWRATNEKLFF
15,TRBV5-1,.,CASSIYQVRNGKLFF
17,TRBV9,TRBD2,CASSVGALAGVGETQYF
14,TRBV11-2,TRBD2,CASSLWRESGELFF
13,TRBV5-4,TRBD1,CASSYDRVDGYTF
14,TRBV18,.,CASSPEQNGNTIYF
16,TRBV5-6,.,CASSTGEKWGNQPQHF
17,TRBV5-1,.,CASSRLPGIGDSYEQYF
13,TRBV6-5,TRBD1,CASSRTGWETQYF
16,TRBV6-6,TRBD1,CASSTANDRGLGEQYF
15,TRBV5-1,.,CASSPTDSSGNTIYF
14,TRBV6-1,TRBD2,CASREAGVPYEQYF
13,TRBV2,.,CASGGYISYEQYF
15,TRBV4-1,TRBD1,CASSQEDRGANGYTF
15,TRBV4-2,.,CASSQDSHGDEKLFF
14,TRBV4-3,.,CASSQEYAVETQYF